The clone carrying this TCR beta chain was counted between two and nine times. Its antigen is unidentified. These data originate in a study of vaccination and CD4 T cells after COVID-19. Looking at the study overall: Post-vaccine sampling followed dose two by a median 72 days (range 14 to 241).

Time point in this sample: late sampling 161 to 241 days after vaccination in three convalescent patients. Treatment described: approximately 9-day PBMC culture with coronavirus spike peptide pools or control peptides (ViraFEST assay). Once obtained from cultured CD4+ T cells, the DNA was sequenced using the Oncomine TCR Beta short-read assay. From the PCR reads, TCRdb called clonotypes with MiXCR, one entry per CDR3 protein. The sample contains tens of thousands of distinct CDR3 sequences, 40% to 45% of which appear only once. Trimming removed 2 bases from V and 2 bases from J, with 19 bases in between. The germline V gene has CDR1 MNHEY and CDR2 SVGEGT. The CDR3 runs to 18 residues.

The clonotype was recovered from a human donor who had recovered from COVID-19. The V call is TRBV6-2 or TRBV6-3, the J call TRBJ1-5; D remains unclear. The material sequenced was CD4+ T cells from blood, cultured in vitro, taken about 7 months after SARS-CoV-2 vaccination. CDR3 loop: CASSYKSGRGVGNQPQHF. CDR3 DNA sequence: TGTGCCAGCAGTTACAAATCAGGTCGAGGTGTTGGCAATCAGCCCCAGCATTTT.